One and the same sample provided the 6 T cell receptor beta chains below, sequenced in a study of T cell changes during pregnancy in multiple sclerosis. TCRdb's table, derived via immunoSEQ multiplex PCR, lists solely in-frame clones and lacks some. The sample gives 75,000 to 95,000 clones, around 93% of which show up once; around 1% is in the top ten. This material consisted of peripheral blood, taken before pregnancy. The receptors stem from a female donor with multiple sclerosis, enrolled in a pregnancy study.

The V gene is TRBV29-1, the J gene TRBJ2-4; 8 bases match TRBD1. The trim removed 5 bases at V and 6 bases at J, leaving 6 bases unmatched. Germline CDR1 SQVTM, CDR2 ANQGSEA. CDR3 length: 13 amino acids. This CDR3 is CSVRTGSANIQYF. The CDR3 nucleotides are TGCAGCGTTCGGACAGGGTCGGCAAACATTCAGTACTTC.

The V call is TRBV28, the J call TRBJ2-1, with TRBD2 identical over 13 bases. The V gene's germline CDR1 is MDHEN and CDR2 SYDVKM. V was clipped by 3 bases and J by 1 base; unmatched bases: 9. The CDR3 sequence is 19 residues long. CDR3 residues: CASSLGPGLAGRSYNEQFF. CDR3 nucleotide sequence: TGTGCCAGCAGTTTGGGTCCGGGACTAGCGGGAAGGTCCTACAATGAGCAGTTCTTC.

In its sample, this clone was seen once. This chain uses TRBV28 with TRBJ2-7; possible D gene TRBD1, 6 bases. V lost 1 base and J lost 0, with 13 bases in between. The germline CDR1 and CDR2 sequences are MDHEN and SYDVKM. The CDR3 contains 16 residues. CDR3 sequence (DNA): TGTGCCAGCAGTTTATCTAAGGACAGCAACTCCTACGAGCAGTACTTC. Translating gives CASSLSKDSNSYEQYF.

This clone was recorded only once. The chain couples TRBV5-1 to TRBJ2-7; D unclear. The germline V gene has CDR1 SGHRS and CDR2 YFSETQ. There are 16 residues in the CDR3. With 0 bases removed from V and 0 bases from J, the gap between germline ends came to 13 bases. In nucleotides, the CDR3 is TGCGCCAGCAGCTTGGCCTTGAGCACCGTCTCCTACGAGCAGTACTTC. Translation gives CASSLALSTVSYEQYF.

This chain uses TRBV9 with TRBJ2-7; the match to TRBD2 covers 7 bases. Per the germline V gene, CDR1 is SGDLS and CDR2 is YYNGEE. J gave up 3 bases and V 0 bases, and 3 bases lay outside the gene matches. CDR3 length equals 14 residues. CDR3 residues: CASSVGGEGYEQYF. The CDR3 region has the DNA TGTGCCAGCAGCGTAGGGGGGGAGGGCTACGAGCAGTACTTC.

The V gene is TRBV27, the J gene TRBJ2-6, with D perhaps TRBD1 (5 bases). The germline gives CDR1 MNHEY, CDR2 SMNVEV (reference sequence). The CDR3 has 17 residues. Trimming left V 3 bases short and J 0 bases short, with 12 bases between. The CDR3 DNA is TGTGCCAGCAGTTTTCAGGGCATAGACTCTGGGGCCAACGTCCTGACTTTC. Translating it yields CASSFQGIDSGANVLTF.